This T cell receptor beta chain was documented in a study of chemoradiotherapy in HPV16-positive cancers. Study-level information: Candidate HPV-specific T-cell clones and common TCR motifs came from functional assays in a couple of HPV16-positive patients. Points from the study as a whole: Candidate HPV-specific clones and E7-related TCR motifs grew in tumor during treatment. Functional assays defining HPV-specific T cells used only two HPV16-positive patients.

Assay used: immunoSEQ multiplex PCR; TCRdb lists only in-frame clones, some missing. The table includes fewer than 10,000 clones, about three quarters detected once. Concerning this clone: Its antigen is unknown.

V lost 2 bases to trimming and J lost 3 bases, with 8 bases between them. The CDR3 spans 13 residues. Per germline, CDR1 SGDLS and CDR2 YYNGEE. Sequences were derived from tumor tissue, sampled from a patient who underwent chemoradiotherapy. This receptor was obtained from a human donor with HPV-associated anogenital cancer. The chain joins TRBV9 to TRBJ2-5; the D call may be TRBD1 or TRBD2 (5 bases each). The CDR3: CASSVGTEETQYF. CDR3 coding DNA: TGTGCCAGCAGCGTGGGGACCGAAGAGACCCAGTACTTC.